This T cell receptor (beta chain) was documented in a study of blood T cell repertoires in COVID-19. Study members were between roughly 18 and 100 years old and lived in about two dozen US regions. The method was immunoSEQ multiplex PCR; TCRdb's version includes in-frame clones alone and lacks a portion of them. Among over 110,000 clones listed, over 75% were seen once. The CDR3 runs 16 residues. Trimming removed 1 base from V and 1 base from J, with 10 bases in between. From germline, CDR1 is LGHNA and CDR2 YNFKEQ. Sequencing was performed on PBMCs or T cells enriched from blood (not recorded which). The receptor was derived from a man between 50 and 59 years old in a cohort exposed to, infected with or recovered from COVID-19 (not recorded which). The chain is built from TRBV4-2 and TRBJ2-2, with D tentatively TRBD1 (6 bases). DNA for the CDR3: TGTGCCAGCAGCCAAGGCCAGGGGATGAACACCGGGGAGCTGTTTTTT. Translation gives CASSQGQGMNTGELFF.